This TCR beta chain was sequenced during a study of shared clonotypes between healthy human individuals. At the level of the study: Per-donor plates numbered three CD4 naive, three CD4 memory, two CD8 naive and one CD8 memory. The study, taken as a whole, reports: Richness estimates generally favored naive over memory subsets.

TCRdb's copy holds only in-frame clones and misses some; the assay was immunoSEQ multiplex PCR. The sample has over a million clones; 70% to 80% are singletons. The CDR3 loop spans 14 amino acids. The germline V and J ends were trimmed by 1 base and 6 bases, with 10 bases remaining between them. Germline lookup yields CDR1 SGHRS and CDR2 YFSETQ. As concerns this clone: As yet, its antigen is unknown.

This receptor was identified in a man between 18 and 35 years old in good health. Some clones in this sample may be carry-over from other donors' samples. The specimen sequenced was memory CD4+ T cells from PBMCs. Subset denoted: CD45RA-negative fraction. The chain employs TRBV5-1 and TRBJ1-4; D remains unclear. The CDR3 DNA follows: TGCGCCAGCAGCTTGTGGGCGTTGGATGAAAAACTGTTTTTT. Its protein product is CASSLWALDEKLFF. The full variable domain, completed using reference TRBV5-1 and TRBJ1-4, is KAGVTQTPRYLIKTRGQQVTLSCSPISGHRSVSWYQQTPGQGLQFLFEYFSETQRNKGNFPGRFSGRQFSNSRSEMNVSTLELGDSALYLCASSLWALDEKLFFGSGTQLSVL.